This T cell receptor beta chain was identified during a study of T cells in Graves' hyperthyroidism and ophthalmopathy. Findings and caveats of the study: Most clonotypes that expanded in the thyroid above 0.001 also showed up in blood. Ophthalmopathy and stable hyperthyroidism were told apart by a 13 V-J model.

Stable hyperthyroidism: no ophthalmopathy progression over 18 months of follow-up. Researchers took RNA transcripts and amplified the TCR beta CDR3 regions from them. Using the HTBI primer set, a first-round RT-PCR was run on the TCR CDR3. Via MiXCR, TCRdb re-called the multiplex PCR reads, giving one row per CDR3 protein. The sample lists about 570,000 distinct CDR3 sequences, 14% occurring once. Deletions cut 0 bases from V and 4 bases from J, with 10 bases between. CDR1 and CDR2 from the germline V gene are SGHRS and YFSETQ. There are 14 residues in the CDR3. This clonotype was seen only a few times. Its cognate antigen is unknown.

The V call is TRBV5-1, the J call TRBJ1-2, with unresolved D. The sequencing input was blood. This TCR came from a woman aged 40 to 55 with Graves' hyperthyroidism. The CDR3 DNA reads as TGCGCCAGCAGCTTGGAAATAGGGTCCTATGGCTACACCTTC. Residues: CASSLEIGSYGYTF.